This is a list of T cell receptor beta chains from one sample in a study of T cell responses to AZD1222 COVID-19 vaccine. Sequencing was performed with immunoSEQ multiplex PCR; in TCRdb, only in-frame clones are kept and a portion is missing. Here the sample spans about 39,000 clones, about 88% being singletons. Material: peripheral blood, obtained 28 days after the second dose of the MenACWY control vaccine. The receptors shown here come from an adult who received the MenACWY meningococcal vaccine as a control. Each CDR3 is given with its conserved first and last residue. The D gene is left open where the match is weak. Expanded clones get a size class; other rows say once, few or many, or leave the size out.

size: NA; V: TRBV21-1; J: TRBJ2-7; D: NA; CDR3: CASSKCPGQGRIFEQYF; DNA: TGTGCCAGCAGCAAATGCCCGGGACAGGGCCGGATCTTCGAGCAGTACTTC
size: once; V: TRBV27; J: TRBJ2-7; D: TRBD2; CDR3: CASRVRLAGDYEQYF; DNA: TGTGCCAGCAGGGTTCGGCTAGCGGGAGACTACGAGCAGTACTTC
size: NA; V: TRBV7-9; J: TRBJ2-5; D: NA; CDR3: CASSSGTLIRETQYF; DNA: TGTGCCAGCAGCTCCGGGACACTCATTCGGGAGACCCAGTACTTC
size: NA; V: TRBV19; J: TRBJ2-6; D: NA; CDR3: CASSITGTSGANVLTF; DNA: TGTGCCAGTAGTATTACAGGGACGAGTGGGGCCAACGTCCTGACTTTC
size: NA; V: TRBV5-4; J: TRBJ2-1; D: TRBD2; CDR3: CASSLLAGGSNEQFF; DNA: TGTGCCAGCAGCCTTCTAGCGGGAGGGAGCAATGAGCAGTTCTTC
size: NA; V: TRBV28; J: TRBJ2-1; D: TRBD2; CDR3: CASSSSGSGDEQFF; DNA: TGTGCCAGCAGTTCTAGCGGATCGGGCGATGAGCAGTTCTTC
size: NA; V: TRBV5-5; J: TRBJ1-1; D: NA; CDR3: CASSVFTIGAEAFF; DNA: TGTGCCAGCAGCGTCTTTACGATAGGGGCTGAAGCTTTCTTT
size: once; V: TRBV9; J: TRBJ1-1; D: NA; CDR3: CASSVGSGSGNTEAFF; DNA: TGTGCCAGCAGCGTAGGTTCGGGAAGTGGGAACACTGAAGCTTTCTTT
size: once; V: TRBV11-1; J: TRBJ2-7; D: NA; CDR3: CASSAYEQYF; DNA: TGTGCCAGCAGCGCCTACGAGCAGTACTTC
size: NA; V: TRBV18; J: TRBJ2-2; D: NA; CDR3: CASSSEEWTGNTGELFF; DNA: TGTGCCAGCTCGTCAGAGGAATGGACGGGGAACACCGGGGAGCTGTTTTTT
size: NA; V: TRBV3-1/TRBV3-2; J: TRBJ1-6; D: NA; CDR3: CASSRILGLSPLHF; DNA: TGTGCCAGCAGCCGAATCCTAGGGTTATCACCCCTCCACTTT
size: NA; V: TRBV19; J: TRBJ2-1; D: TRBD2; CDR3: CASSLRLASSYNEQFF; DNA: TGTGCCAGTAGTCTCCGACTAGCGAGCTCCTACAATGAGCAGTTCTTC
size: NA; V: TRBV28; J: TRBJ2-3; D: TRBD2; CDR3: CASSVSAGVQTQYF; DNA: TGTGCCAGCAGTGTTTCGGCGGGAGTACAGACGCAGTATTTT
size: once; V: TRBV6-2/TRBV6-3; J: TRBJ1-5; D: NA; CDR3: CASSYPGDQPQHF; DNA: TGTGCCAGCAGTTACCCGGGAGATCAGCCCCAGCATTTT
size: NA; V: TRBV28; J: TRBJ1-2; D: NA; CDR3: CASSLTLPRGYTF; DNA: TGTGCCAGCAGTTTAACACTCCCTAGGGGCTACACCTTC
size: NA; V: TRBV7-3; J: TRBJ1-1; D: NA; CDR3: CASSQQRWTEAFF; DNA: TGTGCCAGCAGCCAACAAAGGTGGACTGAAGCTTTCTTT
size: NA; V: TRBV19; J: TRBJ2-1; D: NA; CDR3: CASSLLDSSYNEQFF; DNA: TGTGCCAGTAGTTTACTCGACAGCTCCTACAATGAGCAGTTCTTC
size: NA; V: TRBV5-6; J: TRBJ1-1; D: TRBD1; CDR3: CASSSDRGAFF; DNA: TGTGCCAGCAGCTCGGACAGGGGGGCTTTCTTT
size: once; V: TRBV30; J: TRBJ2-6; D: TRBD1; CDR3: CGQGARGANVLTF; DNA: TGTGGCCAGGGGGCACGCGGGGCCAACGTCCTGACTTTC
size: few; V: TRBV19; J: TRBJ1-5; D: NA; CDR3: CASSNPAGLDNQPQHF; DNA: TGTGCCAGTAGTAACCCCGCGGGGTTAGACAATCAGCCCCAGCATTTT
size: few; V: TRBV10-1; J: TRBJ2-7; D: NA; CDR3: CASSPNTYEQYF; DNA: TGCGCCAGCAGCCCGAATACCTACGAGCAGTACTTC
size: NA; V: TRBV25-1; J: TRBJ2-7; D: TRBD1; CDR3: CASSEYGQGDYEQYF; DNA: TGTGCCAGCAGTGAATATGGGCAGGGGGACTACGAGCAGTACTTC
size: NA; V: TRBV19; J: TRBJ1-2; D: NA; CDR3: CASSIGGSGYTF; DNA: TGTGCCAGTAGTATAGGAGGCTCTGGCTACACCTTC
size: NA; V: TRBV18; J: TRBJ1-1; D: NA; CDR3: CASSRDSSPTEAFF; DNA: TGTGCCAGCTCACGCGACAGCAGTCCCACTGAAGCTTTCTTT
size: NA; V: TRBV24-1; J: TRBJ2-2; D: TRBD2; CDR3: CATSDFSGRALNSGELFF; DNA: TGTGCCACCAGTGATTTTAGCGGGAGAGCCCTTAACTCCGGGGAGCTGTTTTTT
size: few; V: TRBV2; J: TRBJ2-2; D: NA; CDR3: CASRTANTGELFF; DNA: TGTGCCAGCAGGACAGCCAACACCGGGGAGCTGTTTTTT
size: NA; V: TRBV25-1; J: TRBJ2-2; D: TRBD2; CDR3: CASSEGLDTGELFF; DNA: TGTGCCAGCAGTGAAGGACTAGACACCGGGGAGCTGTTTTTT
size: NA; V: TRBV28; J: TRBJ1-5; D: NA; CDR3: CASSFTGSNQPQHF; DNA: TGTGCCAGCAGTTTTACCGGTAGCAATCAGCCCCAGCATTTT
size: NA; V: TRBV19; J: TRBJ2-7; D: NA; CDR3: CASSTGQISSYEQYF; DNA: TGTGCCAGTAGTACAGGACAGATCTCTTCTTACGAGCAGTACTTC
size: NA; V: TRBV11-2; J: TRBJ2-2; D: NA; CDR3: CASSLGGLATNTGELFF; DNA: TGTGCCAGCAGCTTAGGGGGGCTAGCGACGAACACCGGGGAGCTGTTTTTT
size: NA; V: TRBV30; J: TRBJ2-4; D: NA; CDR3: CAWSPSAKNIQYF; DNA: TGTGCCTGGAGCCCCTCGGCCAAAAACATTCAGTACTTC
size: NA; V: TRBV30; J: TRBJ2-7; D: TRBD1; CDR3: CAWRSGGEQYF; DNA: TGTGCCTGGAGATCAGGGGGCGAGCAGTACTTC
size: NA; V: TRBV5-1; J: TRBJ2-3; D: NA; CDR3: CASRPSGWGTDTQYF; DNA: TGCGCCAGCAGACCGAGTGGGTGGGGCACAGATACGCAGTATTTT
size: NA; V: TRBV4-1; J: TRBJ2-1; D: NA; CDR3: CASSQDYLNEQFF; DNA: TGCGCCAGCAGCCAAGATTATCTCAATGAGCAGTTCTTC
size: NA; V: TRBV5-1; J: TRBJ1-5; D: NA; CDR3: CASSRVGGGQPQHF; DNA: TGCGCCAGCAGCCGAGTAGGAGGGGGGCAGCCCCAGCATTTT
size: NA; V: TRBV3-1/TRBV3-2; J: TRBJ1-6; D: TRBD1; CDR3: CASSQEGTGASPLHF; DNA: TGTGCCAGCAGCCAAGAGGGGACAGGGGCTTCACCCCTCCACTTT
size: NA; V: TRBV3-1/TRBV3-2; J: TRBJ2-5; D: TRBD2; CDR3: CASSQASGMGETQYF; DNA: TGTGCCAGCAGCCAAGCGAGCGGGATGGGGGAGACCCAGTACTTC
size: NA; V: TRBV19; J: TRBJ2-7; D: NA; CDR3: CASSISSRRQSYEQYF; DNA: TGTGCCAGTAGTATATCCTCCCGTAGACAGTCCTACGAGCAGTACTTC
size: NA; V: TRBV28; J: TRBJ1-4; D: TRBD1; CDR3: CATQGFATNEKLFF; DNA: TGTGCCACACAGGGGTTTGCAACTAATGAAAAACTGTTTTTT
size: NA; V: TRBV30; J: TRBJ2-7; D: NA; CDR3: CAWSSKDEQYF; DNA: TGTGCCTGGAGTAGTAAGGACGAGCAGTACTTC
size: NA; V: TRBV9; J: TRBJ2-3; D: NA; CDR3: CASSVGAASLTDTQYF; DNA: TGTGCCAGCAGCGTTGGGGCGGCTAGCTTGACAGATACGCAGTATTTT
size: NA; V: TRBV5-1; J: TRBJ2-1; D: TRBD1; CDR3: CASSFRDSNGNEQFF; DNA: TGCGCCAGCAGCTTTCGGGACAGTAATGGGAATGAGCAGTTCTTC